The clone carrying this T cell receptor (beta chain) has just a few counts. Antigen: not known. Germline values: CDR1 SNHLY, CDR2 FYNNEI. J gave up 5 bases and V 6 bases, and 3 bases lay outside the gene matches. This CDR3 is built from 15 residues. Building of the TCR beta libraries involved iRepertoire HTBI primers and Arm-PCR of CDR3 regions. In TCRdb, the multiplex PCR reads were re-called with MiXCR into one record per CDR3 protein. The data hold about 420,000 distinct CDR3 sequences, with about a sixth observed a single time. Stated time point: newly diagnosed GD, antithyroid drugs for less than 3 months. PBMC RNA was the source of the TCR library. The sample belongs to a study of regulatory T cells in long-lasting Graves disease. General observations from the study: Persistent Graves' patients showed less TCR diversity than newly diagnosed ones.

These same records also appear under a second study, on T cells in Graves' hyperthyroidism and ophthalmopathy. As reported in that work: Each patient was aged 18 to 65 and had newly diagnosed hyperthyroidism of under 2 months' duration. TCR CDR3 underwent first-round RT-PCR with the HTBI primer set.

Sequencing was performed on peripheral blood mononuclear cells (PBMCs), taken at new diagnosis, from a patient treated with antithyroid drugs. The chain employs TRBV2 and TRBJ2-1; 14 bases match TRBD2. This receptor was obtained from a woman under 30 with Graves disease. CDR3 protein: CASSVGLAGDNEQFF. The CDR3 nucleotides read TGTGCCAGCAGCGTGGGACTAGCGGGAGACAATGAGCAGTTCTTC.